The 26 T cell receptor beta chains below all came from one sample that was sequenced in a study of early T cells in non-severe SARS-CoV-2 infection (dated by TCRdb to about 2021). The library was produced with 5' RACE. TCRdb names NextSeq 500 as the instrument used. In-frame beta chains were kept once TCRdb had trimmed the public reads at Q25 with fastp and called clones with MiXCR. Each CDR3 protein gets just one entry, which takes the most common genes and DNA from the rows behind it. This sample comprises approximately 31,000 distinct CDR3 sequences, approximately 5% of them detected only once. The biggest ten clones account for roughly 5.5% of the sample. Sequencing was performed on whole blood. The receptors were gathered from an adult who was a healthcare worker with PCR-confirmed SARS-CoV-2 infection or an uninfected control (not recorded which).

In its sample, this clonotype was seen once. This rearrangement joins TRBV28 to TRBJ2-7, with D unclear. The germline CDR1 and CDR2 sequences are MDHEN and SYDVKM. CDR3 length: 13 amino acids. V lost 8 bases to trimming and J lost 4 bases, with 15 bases between them. CDR3 coding DNA: TGTGCCAGCGGAGCCACCTCCTTTTACGAGCAGTACGTC. It codes for CASGATSFYEQYV.

This clonotype counts as large. The chain recombines TRBV6-5 with TRBJ1-2; no firm D call. From germline, CDR1 is MNHEY and CDR2 SVGAGI. V was shortened by 6 bases and J by 1 base, with 12 bases between the two germline ends. The CDR3 sequence is 14 residues long. The CDR3 reads CASSSGIDNYGYTF. CDR3 in DNA: TGTGCCAGCAGCTCGGGGATAGATAACTATGGCTACACCTTC.

This clonotype was picked up many times. This chain joins TRBV5-1 and TRBJ1-4; 7 bases agree with TRBD1. The germline gives CDR1 SGHRS, CDR2 YFSETQ. The CDR3 length is 15 residues. The V and J ends lost 0 bases and 5 bases, in that order; junction bases with no gene match: 4. The CDR3 reads CASSLAVTGNEKLFF. The DNA for the CDR3 is TGCGCCAGCAGCTTGGCGGTGACAGGGAATGAAAAACTGTTTTTT.

There are many counts of this clonotype. The rearrangement links TRBV5-4 to TRBJ1-1; tentatively, D is TRBD1 (6 bases). CDR3 size: 13 residues. Per the germline V gene, CDR1 is SGHNT and CDR2 is YYREEE (reference sequence). V lost 2 bases to trimming and J lost 1 base, with 6 bases between them. The CDR3: CASSFRGNTEAFF. The CDR3 DNA reads TGTGCCAGCAGCTTCAGGGGGAACACTGAAGCTTTCTTT.

The rearrangement links TRBV5-1 to TRBJ2-5, with 10 positions matching TRBD2. The V segment lost 4 bases and the J segment 5 bases; nucleotides outside the gene matches: 17. The germline gives CDR1 SGHRS, CDR2 YFSETQ. CDR3 length: 18 amino acids. The CDR3 protein is CASSSYTTSGTKVETQYF. CDR3 coding DNA: TGCGCCAGCAGCAGTTACACCACTAGCGGGACGAAAGTGGAGACCCAGTACTTC.

The chain joins TRBV6-2 or TRBV6-3 to TRBJ2-3; no reliable D call. Germline CDR1 is MNHEY and CDR2 is SVGEGT. CDR3 size: 15 residues. V lost 0 bases and J lost 1, with 8 bases in between. The CDR3 reads CASSYSTDGTDTQYF. The CDR3 bases are TGTGCCAGCAGTTACTCGACGGACGGCACAGATACGCAGTATTTT.

This clonotype has only one observation. This sequence joins TRBV20-1 and TRBJ2-7; 9 bases are shared with TRBD2. V was pared by 6 bases and J by 2 bases, with 5 bases of the junction left unmatched. Germline CDR1 and CDR2: DFQATT and SNEGSKA (reference sequence). This CDR3 spans 13 amino acids. DNA of the CDR3: TGCAGTGCCCCCGGGACTAGCACCTACGAGCAGTACTTC. This encodes CSAPGTSTYEQYF.

This clonotype was counted many times. This chain links TRBV5-1 with TRBJ2-5, with D possibly being TRBD1 or TRBD2 (5 bases each). The germline CDR1 and CDR2 sequences are SGHRS and YFSETQ. V dropped 4 bases and J dropped 5 bases, with 15 bases sitting between them. The CDR3 is 14 amino acids. CDR3 amino acids: CASSTRDGGETQYF. In nucleotides, the CDR3 is TGCGCCAGCAGCACCCGGGACGGTGGGGAGACCCAGTACTTC.

This clonotype was detected many times. The chain has TRBV20-1 and TRBJ1-2, with a possible D match to TRBD1 (5 bases). V lost 0 bases and J lost 8, with 16 bases in between. The CDR3 is 14 amino acids. The V gene's germline CDR1 is DFQATT and CDR2 SNEGSKA (reference sequence). For the CDR3, the DNA is TGCAGTGCTAGAGATCTTCGGACATTTAACGGCTACACCTTC. Translated: CSARDLRTFNGYTF.

In this sample, this clonotype turned up many times. The chain joins TRBV12-3 or TRBV12-4 to TRBJ2-2; TRBD1 is a possible D gene (5 bases). The CDR3 runs 17 residues. Trimming pared 4 bases from V and 4 bases from J, leaving 19 bases between. CDR3 amino acids: CASSYPPMGQITGELFF. Here the CDR3 DNA reads TGTGCCAGCAGTTACCCCCCAATGGGGCAGATCACCGGGGAGCTGTTTTTT.

This clonotype was detected many times. This chain joins TRBV28 and TRBJ2-5, with D possibly matching TRBD1 (5 bases). The CDR3 has 12 amino acids. Germline values: CDR1 MDHEN, CDR2 SYDVKM. Trimming pared 8 bases from V and 1 base from J, leaving 8 bases between. The CDR3 loop is CASQGGQETQYF. The CDR3 bases are TGTGCCAGCCAGGGTGGCCAAGAGACCCAGTACTTC.

This clonotype was recorded many times. The chain joins TRBV7-6 to TRBJ2-3; TRBD2 matches at 14 bases. The germline V gene has CDR1 SGHVS and CDR2 FNYEAQ. CDR3 size: 14 residues. V shed 5 bases, J shed 9 bases, and the junction held 4 bases outside the gene matches. CDR3: CASSPGTSGRTQYF. The CDR3 DNA follows: TGTGCCAGCAGCCCCGGGACTAGCGGGAGAACGCAGTATTTT.

This clonotype was seen ten or more times. V is TRBV20-1 and J is TRBJ2-7; 8 positions match TRBD2. With 3 bases clipped from V and 0 bases from J, the junction kept 4 bases outside the gene matches. The germline gives CDR1 DFQATT, CDR2 SNEGSKA (reference sequence). The CDR3 is 14 amino acids. The chain's CDR3 is CSARGSGSSYEQYV. The CDR3 nucleotides read TGCAGTGCTAGGGGGAGCGGGAGCTCCTACGAGCAGTACGTC.

The chain employs TRBV12-1 and TRBJ2-5; the table's D gene call, TRBD1, was not cross checked with the DNA. TRBV12-1 is assigned pseudogene status. The CDR3 has 16 amino acids. The DNA of the CDR3 is TGTGCCAGCAGCTTTCTAAGGGACGGAGACAAGGAGACCCAGTACTTC. Residues: CASSFLRDGDKETQYF.

This clonotype was picked up many times. The chain joins TRBV10-2 to TRBJ2-7; D not certain. This CDR3 has 13 amino acids. Per the germline V gene, CDR1 is WSHSY and CDR2 is SAAADI. Trimming cost V 3 bases and J 3 bases, with 9 bases left between them. CDR3 bases: TGCGCCAGCAGTGACCAGGTAGTCTACGAGCAGTACGTC. This translates into CASSDQVVYEQYV.

This clonotype was counted only a few times. This may be a read error, as it is one base from a much larger clone. The genes are TRBV10-2 and TRBJ2-1, with D uncertain. Trimming took 10 bases from V and 8 from J, leaving 12 bases between them. Germline V gives CDR1 WSHSY, CDR2 SAAADI. This CDR3 has 11 amino acids. The CDR3 sequence is CANSLVDEQFF. CDR3 DNA sequence: TGCGCCAACAGCCTCGTCGATGAGCAGTTCTTC.

This clonotype occurred many times. The chain joins TRBV20-1 to TRBJ2-1; D perhaps matches TRBD1 (6 bases). The CDR3 extends over 13 amino acids. Germline CDR1 reads DFQATT; CDR2 reads SNEGSKA (reference sequence). Trimming removed 3 bases from V and 8 bases from J, with 14 bases in between. CDR3 amino acids: CSARAQGKDEQFF. CDR3 sequence (DNA): TGCAGTGCTAGGGCCCAGGGGAAGGATGAGCAGTTCTTC.

At least ten counts were recorded for this clonotype. The chain employs TRBV29-1 and TRBJ2-1; D is uncertain. V lost 0 bases and J lost 0, with 15 bases in between. The CDR3 has 17 amino acids. Germline V CDR1 and CDR2: SQVTM, ANQGSEA. CDR3 sequence (DNA): TGCAGCGTTGAAGATGATGGCTTCCTTAGCTCCTACAATGAGCAGTTCTTC. Translation gives CSVEDDGFLSSYNEQFF.

This clonotype appeared many times. The chain employs TRBV11-2 and TRBJ2-5; D remains unclear. The germline CDR1 and CDR2 sequences are SGHAT and FQNNGV. The CDR3 length is 14 residues. V was shortened by 0 bases and J by 5 bases, with 10 bases between the two germline ends. In nucleotides, the CDR3 is TGTGCCAGCAGCTTAGATCGGCCACCGGAGACCCAGTACTTC. Protein sequence: CASSLDRPPETQYF.

This clonotype was seen ten or more times. The CDR3: CASSQDIRRERGNEQFF. The DNA for the CDR3 is TGTGCCAGCAGCCAAGATATCAGGCGGGAGCGAGGAAATGAGCAGTTCTTC. The V gene is TRBV3-1, the J gene TRBJ2-1; 7 bases line up with TRBD2. CDR3 size: 17 residues. Germline values: CDR1 LGHDT, CDR2 YNNKEL (reference sequence). V was clipped by 0 bases and J by 7 bases; unmatched bases: 12.

This clonotype was found many times. The chain combines TRBV6-1 with TRBJ1-4; maybe TRBD1 (6 bases). The germline V gene encodes CDR1 MNHNS and CDR2 SASEGT. Trimming stripped 4 bases from V and 8 bases from J, with 14 bases between. The CDR3 is made up of 14 amino acids. The CDR3 DNA reads TGTGCCAGCAGTGGCAGGGGTTGGGGCGAAAAACTGTTTTTT. It is translated as CASSGRGWGEKLFF.

This clonotype came up many times. CDR3 loop: CASSQGTTGSGYTF. CDR3 DNA: TGTGCCAGCAGCCAGGGGACAACAGGGAGCGGCTACACCTTC. The rearrangement joins TRBV3-1 to TRBJ1-2, with TRBD1 as a possible D gene (6 bases). This CDR3 has 14 residues. V lost 3 bases, J lost 8 bases, and 16 bases lay in between. Germline lookup yields CDR1 LGHDT and CDR2 YNNKEL (reference sequence).

This clonotype was seen a few times. The chain links TRBV19 to TRBJ2-1, with D perhaps TRBD2 (6 bases). V was cut by 5 bases and J by 7 bases, with 12 bases left in between. This CDR3 has 13 residues. The germline CDR1 and CDR2 sequences are LNHDA and SQIVND (reference sequence). The CDR3 DNA reads as TGTGCCAGTAGTGGAGGGTTTAAAAATGAGCAGTTCTTC. This codes for CASSGGFKNEQFF.

In the case of this clonotype: A much larger clone lies one base from this, so it may be a read error. The V call is TRBV2, the J call TRBJ1-4, with TRBD1 as a possible D gene (5 bases). This CDR3 spans 16 amino acids. Per germline, CDR1 SNHLY and CDR2 FYNNEI. Trimming stripped 4 bases from V and 4 bases from J, with 16 bases between. The CDR3 nucleotides read TGTGCCAGCAGTGGAATTCCGACAGATAATAATGAAAAACTGTTTTTT. Translation gives CASSGIPTDNNEKLFF.

This rearrangement joins TRBV12-5 to TRBJ2-1; the D is unclear. The germline V gene has CDR1 LGHNT and CDR2 FRNRAP. CDR3 size: 15 residues. Trimming removed 1 base from V and 9 bases from J, with 16 bases in between. Here the CDR3 reads CASGLDRTRAAEQFF. The CDR3 bases are TGTGCTAGTGGTTTGGACCGGACCCGGGCGGCTGAGCAGTTCTTC. Looking up the rest from reference TRBV12-5 and TRBJ2-1 gives the full variable domain: DARVTQTPRHKVTEMGQEVTMRCQPILGHNTVFWYRQTMMQGLELLAYFRNRAPLDDSGMPKDRFSAEMPDATLATLKIQPSEPRDSAVYFCASGLDRTRAAEQFFGPGTRLTVL.

This clonotype came up many times. V usage is TRBV30 and J usage is TRBJ1-1; no reliable D call. V was shortened by 1 base and J by 1 base, with 16 bases between the two germline ends. Germline V lookup: CDR1 GTSNPN, CDR2 SVGIG (reference sequence). The CDR3 has 16 amino acids. The CDR3 region is CAWSARISGRNTEAFF. CDR3 coding DNA: TGTGCCTGGAGTGCCCGAATCAGCGGGAGGAACACTGAAGCTTTCTTT.